This T cell receptor beta chain was documented in a study of T cell changes during pregnancy in multiple sclerosis. The sample holds one count of this clone. Sequencing was performed with immunoSEQ multiplex PCR; in TCRdb, only in-frame clones are kept and a portion is missing. The table records some 69,000 clones, 90% to 95% of them present only once. CDR1 and CDR2 (germline): LGHNA, YSLEER. V lost 1 base and J lost 7, with 8 bases in between. This CDR3 has 13 residues. The rearrangement uses TRBV4-3 and TRBJ2-1; no reliable D call. The sequence was obtained from a female donor in good health, enrolled as a control in a pregnancy study. Sample: peripheral blood, taken in the second trimester of pregnancy. The CDR3 coding sequence is TGCGCCAGCAGCCAAGGAGATATAAATGAGCAGTTCTTC. Protein: CASSQGDINEQFF.